One sample yielded the 32 T cell receptor beta chains listed below, sequenced in a study of T cell clonotyping in hematopoietic cell transplantation. The time point denotes: recipient sample about 28 days before transplant, after cytoreduction. Data came from immunoSEQ multiplex PCR; TCRdb stores just in-frame clones and leaves some out. The profile shows around 40,000 clones, roughly 96% of them singletons. This sample comprised peripheral blood mononuclear cells, obtained before stem cell transplant. The receptors derive from a man aged 40-49 years with chronic myeloid leukemia. Some clones in this sample may be carry-over from other donors' samples.

This clone was seen only once. The DNA for the CDR3 is TGTGCCAGCAGCGTATCAATGGGGGGGTTCTACGAGCAGTACTTC. Protein product: CASSVSMGGFYEQYF. The chain uses TRBV9 and TRBJ2-7; the match to TRBD2 covers 7 bases. The CDR3 sequence is 15 residues long. The V gene end was trimmed by 1 base and the J gene end by 3 bases; junction bases not matched to a gene: 7. The germline gives CDR1 SGDLS, CDR2 YYNGEE.

This sequence joins TRBV5-4 and TRBJ1-1; D not resolved. CDR3 size: 13 residues. Germline CDR1 is SGHNT and CDR2 is YYREEE (reference sequence). V dropped 5 bases and J dropped 0 bases, with 8 bases sitting between them. The CDR3 loop is CASSTGMNTEAFF. CDR3 in DNA: TGTGCCAGCAGTACGGGGATGAACACTGAAGCTTTCTTT.

The V gene is TRBV4-2, the J gene TRBJ2-7; D might be TRBD2 (6 bases). Germline lookup yields CDR1 LGHNA and CDR2 YNFKEQ. CDR3 length: 15 residues. V was shortened by 1 base and J by 2 bases, with 12 bases between the two germline ends. The CDR3 coding sequence is TGTGCCAGCAGCCAAGGAGGGGACTTCCCCTACGAGCAGTACTTC. It encodes CASSQGGDFPYEQYF.

This clone has only one observation. The chain has TRBV2 and TRBJ2-3; 10 nucleotides line up with TRBD2. With 6 bases clipped from V and 8 bases from J, the junction kept 8 bases outside the gene matches. The CDR3 runs 14 residues. Per the germline V gene, CDR1 is SNHLY and CDR2 is FYNNEI. CDR3 protein: CASSSAGGQSTQYF. DNA of the CDR3: TGTGCCAGCAGCTCAGCGGGGGGGCAGAGTACGCAGTATTTT. Combining the CDR3 with reference TRBV2 and TRBJ2-3 gives the whole variable domain EPEVTQTPSHQVTQMGQEVILRCVPISNHLYFYWYRQILGQKVEFLVSFYNNEISEKSEIFDDQFSVERPDGSNFTLKIRSTKLEDSAMYFCASSSAGGQSTQYFGPGTRLTVL.

This chain joins TRBV19 and TRBJ1-2; tentative D call: TRBD1 (5 bases). Looked up from germline, CDR1 is LNHDA and CDR2 is SQIVND (reference sequence). Between the trimmed V and J ends, which lost 1 base and 8 bases, there was a span of 8 bases. The CDR3 contains 12 residues. CDR3 residues: CASSIAGSGYTF. In DNA, the CDR3 is TGTGCCAGTAGTATAGCAGGGAGCGGCTACACCTTC.

This chain links TRBV4-3 with TRBJ1-2, with D maybe TRBD1 (5 bases). With 0 bases removed from V and 4 bases from J, the gap between germline ends came to 12 bases. The CDR3 has 15 residues. The germline gives CDR1 LGHNA, CDR2 YSLEER. The CDR3 coding sequence is TGCGCCAGCAGCCAAGATACAGGTCAGGCCTATGGCTACACCTTC. Amino acids: CASSQDTGQAYGYTF.

The V call is TRBV6-4, the J call TRBJ1-5; TRBD1 might be the D (5 bases). V was pared by 3 bases and J by 3 bases, with 6 bases between. Germline CDR1 MRHNA, CDR2 SNTAGT. The CDR3 is 13 residues long. The CDR3 region has the DNA TGTGCCAGCAGTGAGACAGACAATCAGCCCCAGCATTTT. It specifies CASSETDNQPQHF.

The chain carries TRBV11-2 and TRBJ2-5; tentatively, D is TRBD1 or TRBD2 (5 bases each). The germline CDR1 and CDR2 sequences are SGHAT and FQNNGV. Deletions cut 4 bases from V and 5 bases from J, with 14 bases between. The CDR3 is 14 residues long. CDR3 DNA: TGTGCCAGCAGCTCCCGGGACCCCCGGGAGACCCAGTACTTC. This sequence encodes CASSSRDPRETQYF.

CDR3: CASSLVLGLNQPQHF. As DNA, the CDR3 is TGTGCCAGCAGCTTAGTCCTAGGGCTCAATCAGCCCCAGCATTTT. V usage is TRBV7-2 and J usage is TRBJ1-5, with no clear D. Germline V CDR1 and CDR2: SGHTA, FQGNSA. V was shortened by 1 base and J by 3 bases, with 10 bases between the two germline ends. The CDR3 consists of 15 residues.

In its sample, this clone was seen a few times. The V and J genes are TRBV28 and TRBJ2-7; either TRBD1 or TRBD2 may fit D (5 bases each). The germline V gene has CDR1 MDHEN and CDR2 SYDVKM. V shed 5 bases and J shed 2 bases, with 19 bases lying between them. This CDR3 contains 16 residues. CDR3 loop: CASSTNTGTAPYEQYF. The CDR3 DNA reads as TGTGCCAGCAGTACAAATACCGGGACGGCCCCCTACGAGCAGTACTTC.

The chain combines TRBV9 with TRBJ1-6; D ambiguous. The CDR3 sequence is 16 residues long. The ends were cut back, 0 bases at V and 2 bases at J, with 9 bases in the middle. From germline, CDR1 is SGDLS and CDR2 YYNGEE. The CDR3 sequence: CASSVGQATYNSPLHF. In nucleotides, the CDR3 is TGTGCCAGCAGCGTAGGTCAGGCGACCTATAATTCACCCCTCCACTTT.

This chain joins TRBV7-2 and TRBJ2-7, with 9 bases identical to TRBD1. Germline V gives CDR1 SGHTA, CDR2 FQGNSA. The V and J ends lost 1 base and 9 bases, in that order; junction bases with no gene match: 7. The CDR3 loop spans 14 amino acids. Written as DNA, the CDR3 is TGTGCCAGCAGCTTAGACTCGACAGGGGGAGGGCAGTACTTC. Residues: CASSLDSTGGGQYF. Using reference TRBV7-2 and TRBJ2-7 for the parts outside the CDR3, the full variable domain is GAGVSQSPSNKVTEKGKDVELRCDPISGHTALYWYRQSLGQGLEFLIYFQGNSAPDKSGLPSDRFSAERTGGSVSTLTIQRTQQEDSAVYLCASSLDSTGGGQYFGPGTRLTVT.

This chain links TRBV5-4 with TRBJ1-2; D might be TRBD1 (5 bases). Trimming pared 3 bases from V and 8 bases from J, leaving 17 bases between. Germline V gene data show CDR1 as SGHNT and CDR2 as YYREEE (reference sequence). The CDR3 consists of 14 residues. The CDR3 DNA reads TGTGCCAGCAGCTGGGGGACTGGATTAAAGGGCTACACCTTC. It codes for CASSWGTGLKGYTF.

This chain links TRBV29-1 with TRBJ2-1; 10 positions agree with TRBD2. With 0 bases clipped from V and 7 bases from J, the junction kept 3 bases outside the gene matches. CDR1 is SQVTM and CDR2 is ANQGSEA in the germline V gene. There are 14 residues in the CDR3. CDR3 DNA sequence: TGCAGCGTTGAAGAGGGGACTAGCGTAAATGAGCAGTTCTTC. It encodes CSVEEGTSVNEQFF.

This chain links TRBV21-1 with TRBJ1-2. TRBV21-1 constitutes a pseudogene. The CDR3 covers 17 residues. CDR3 bases: TGTGCCAGCAGCAAAGGAAATCGGACGGTGTTAAACTATGGCTACACCTTC. As protein: CASSKGNRTVLNYGYTF.

V and J are TRBV7-8 and TRBJ2-7; 8 positions agree with TRBD1. V lost 5 bases and J lost 3; bases outside the gene matches: 9. Per the germline V gene, CDR1 is SGHVS and CDR2 is FQNEAQ. The CDR3 covers 15 residues. The CDR3 loop reads CASSARDRPFYEQYF. CDR3 sequence (DNA): TGTGCCAGCAGCGCCCGGGACAGGCCCTTCTACGAGCAGTACTTC. The entire variable domain, with the rest obtained from reference TRBV7-8 and TRBJ2-7, is as follows: GAGVSQSPRYKVAKRGQDVALRCDPISGHVSLFWYQQALGQGPEFLTYFQNEAQLDKSGLPSDRFFAERPEGSVSTLKIQRTQQEDSAVYLCASSARDRPFYEQYFGPGTRLTVT.

A single count supports this clone. The rearrangement links TRBV2 to TRBJ1-6; 9 nucleotides align to TRBD1. Germline-derived CDR1 and CDR2 are SNHLY and FYNNEI. Trimming took 7 bases from V and 7 from J; bases not matched to a gene: 2. The CDR3 spans 13 residues. CDR3 bases: TGTGCCAGCATCGGACAGGGGAATTCACCCCTCCACTTT. Translation: CASIGQGNSPLHF.

This chain connects TRBV25-1 to TRBJ2-5; D unclear. This CDR3 is 12 amino acids long. The germline CDR1 and CDR2 sequences are MGHDK and SYGVNS. Deletions cut 7 bases from V and 7 bases from J, with 13 bases between. For the CDR3, the DNA is TGTGCCAGCACTGGAGAATTGGGGACCCAGTACTTC. It encodes CASTGELGTQYF.

This chain uses TRBV18 with TRBJ2-3; TRBD2 matches 10 bases. Per the germline V gene, CDR1 is KGHSH and CDR2 is LQKENI. Trimming cost V 5 bases and J 0 bases; bases outside gene matches: 5. The CDR3 is 16 amino acids. The CDR3: CASSFSGGGSTDTQYF. For the CDR3, the DNA is TGTGCCAGCTCATTCAGCGGGGGGGGCAGCACAGATACGCAGTATTTT.

In its sample, this clone was seen once. V usage is TRBV7-2 and J usage is TRBJ2-3; the D is unclear. The CDR3 has 14 amino acids. The V and J ends lost 1 base and 6 bases respectively, with 11 bases between them. Germline V gene sequence: CDR1 SGHTA, CDR2 FQGNSA. The CDR3 spells CASSLDGPLDTQYF. Here the CDR3 DNA reads TGTGCCAGCAGCTTAGACGGACCTTTGGATACGCAGTATTTT.

J is TRBJ1-2 and V is TRBV29-1; D not certain. This CDR3 has 14 amino acids. In germline, CDR1 is SQVTM, CDR2 ANQGSEA. V was cut by 2 bases and J by 1 base, with 11 bases left in between. The DNA of the CDR3 is TGCAGCGTTGAAAAGCAGGATTATAACTATGGCTACACCTTC. Protein sequence: CSVEKQDYNYGYTF.

The V gene is TRBV5-6, the J gene TRBJ1-2; 7 bases fit TRBD1. V dropped 4 bases and J dropped 4; count of bases not matched to a gene: 7. The CDR3 loop spans 14 amino acids. Germline CDR1 and CDR2: SGHDT and YYEEEE. In DNA form, the CDR3 reads TGTGCCAGCAGCCCGACAGGGACCTTCTATGGCTACACCTTC. Protein product: CASSPTGTFYGYTF.

The V gene is TRBV28, the J gene TRBJ2-5; 9 bases are shared with TRBD2. The CDR3 runs 16 residues. Germline-derived CDR1 and CDR2 are MDHEN and SYDVKM. V lost 3 bases to trimming and J lost 4 bases; unmatched junction nucleotides: 9. The CDR3 spells CASSFGAGGTIETQYF. DNA for the CDR3: TGTGCCAGCAGTTTTGGGGCGGGGGGGACTATAGAGACCCAGTACTTC.

The chain recombines TRBV4-3 with TRBJ1-1; D not resolved. Germline-derived CDR1 and CDR2 are LGHNA and YSLEER. Trimming cost V 2 bases and J 2 bases, with 9 bases left between them. The CDR3 runs 14 residues. The CDR3 DNA reads as TGCGCCAGCAGCCAAAGTAGTCTAAACACTGAAGCTTTCTTT. This gives the protein CASSQSSLNTEAFF.

The chain has TRBV4-3 and TRBJ1-2; unclear D gene. The CDR3 contains 15 residues. V lost 0 bases to trimming and J lost 6 bases, with 14 bases between them. Germline loops: CDR1 LGHNA, CDR2 YSLEER. CDR3 bases: TGCGCCAGCAGCCAAGAAGGTCGACCGAGTCATGGCTACACCTTC. Translated, it gives CASSQEGRPSHGYTF.

This clone was seen a single time. This chain uses TRBV5-5 with TRBJ1-1; possible D gene TRBD1, 5 bases. From germline, CDR1 is SGHKS and CDR2 YYEKEE (reference sequence). The CDR3 consists of 15 residues. Between the trimmed V and J ends, which lost 4 bases and 1 base, there was a span of 14 bases. In DNA form, the CDR3 reads TGTGCCAGCAGCCCACCAAACAGGAGGAACACTGAAGCTTTCTTT. This encodes CASSPPNRRNTEAFF.

This chain links TRBV19 with TRBJ1-1, with a possible D match to TRBD1 (5 bases). The germline V gene encodes CDR1 LNHDA and CDR2 SQIVND (reference sequence). Trimming took off 6 bases at V and 5 bases at J, with 16 bases between the two ends. The CDR3 loop spans 14 amino acids. In nucleotides, the CDR3 is TGTGCCAGTAGCCTCCTTTTGGGGGGGACTGAAGCTTTCTTT. It translates to CASSLLLGGTEAFF.

V usage is TRBV6-1 and J usage is TRBJ2-5; a weak D match, TRBD1 (5 bases). This CDR3 is built from 14 residues. Germline loops: CDR1 MNHNS, CDR2 SASEGT. V was trimmed by 0 bases and J by 2 bases, leaving 7 bases between them. The CDR3: CASSEAGLQETQYF. The CDR3, as DNA: TGTGCCAGCAGTGAAGCGGGGCTGCAAGAGACCCAGTACTTC.

In its sample, this clone was seen once. V usage is TRBV19 and J usage is TRBJ2-3; D possibly corresponds to TRBD2 (5 bases). CDR1 is LNHDA and CDR2 is SQIVND in the germline V gene (reference sequence). V was shortened by 7 bases and J by 4 bases, with 15 bases between the two germline ends. The CDR3 runs 14 residues. The CDR3 loop reads CASTVDYAADTQYF. CDR3 bases: TGTGCCAGTACGGTCGACTATGCCGCAGATACGCAGTATTTT.

The rearrangement uses TRBV7-8 and TRBJ2-7, with D perhaps matching TRBD2 (6 bases). CDR1 and CDR2 (germline): SGHVS, FQNEAQ. This CDR3 has 15 amino acids. Trimming took off 2 bases at V and 1 base at J, with 12 bases between the two ends. DNA for the CDR3: TGTGCCAGCAGCTTACTAGGCGGGGATTCCTACGAGCAGTACTTC. It translates to CASSLLGGDSYEQYF.

The V and J genes are TRBV4-3 and TRBJ1-6; a possible D gene is TRBD1 (6 bases). The CDR3 totals 12 residues. Germline V CDR1 and CDR2: LGHNA, YSLEER. Deletions cut 8 bases from V and 7 bases from J, with 9 bases between. For the CDR3, the DNA is TGCGCCAGCGGTGACAGGAATTCACCCCTCCACTTT. Its translation is CASGDRNSPLHF.

The J gene is TRBJ1-1, the V gene TRBV7-9; TRBD1 matches 7 bases. After removal of 5 bases from V and 6 bases from J, the junction contained 15 bases not matched to a gene. The length of the CDR3 is 16 residues. Germline values: CDR1 SEHNR, CDR2 FQNEAQ (reference sequence). CDR3 residues: CASSDPGGNRMPEAFF. The CDR3, as DNA: TGTGCCAGCAGCGATCCAGGGGGGAATAGGATGCCTGAAGCTTTCTTT.